This T cell receptor beta chain was profiled in a study of T-cell reconstitution after alpha-beta-depleted transplantation in children. Concerning this clonotype itself: The antigen is unknown.

Study-wide results and caveats: Reports say that about two months after transplant, the alpha-beta T cells came out of several hundred graft clones that had expanded. Surviving recipient T cells and thymic progenitors underlay high day-60 TCRbeta diversity in some patients. One year post-transplant, T-cell counts and diversity were largely derived from T cells produced anew.

The TCRbeta library incorporated unique molecular identifiers. TCRdb recomputed calls from the PCR reads with MiXCR, one row per CDR3 protein. The profile covers 440,000 or so distinct CDR3 sequences, with about 40% appearing a single time and about 30% taken by the ten largest. Germline CDR1 SGHTA, CDR2 FQGTGA. The V end lost 4 bases, the J end lost 0 bases, and 20 bases lay between the germline ends. The CDR3 loop spans 18 amino acids. Here the sequenced sample was PBMCs, taken before TCRalphabeta/CD19-depleted stem cell transplant. The receptor's source is a girl aged 2 to 10 with aplastic anemia, due to receive a stem cell transplant. The chain has TRBV7-3 and TRBJ2-3; D possibly corresponds to TRBD1 (6 bases). The CDR3 bases are TGTGCCAGCAGCTCCCCCGGTGGCAGGGGCTCTAGCACAGATACGCAGTATTTT. Its translation is CASSSPGGRGSSTDTQYF.